This TCR beta chain comes out of a study of T-cell reconstitution after alpha-beta-depleted transplantation in children. This clonotype was seen only a few times. The CDR3 consists of 13 residues. Germline values: CDR1 DFQATT, CDR2 SNEGSKA (reference sequence). The V and J ends lost 1 base and 8 bases, in that order; junction bases with no gene match: 5. TCRbeta library preparation incorporated unique molecular identifiers. Each CDR3 protein is one row after TCRdb ran MiXCR on the PCR reads. The table lists approximately 400,000 distinct CDR3 sequences, 11% of them singletons, with 4.5% to 6% in the top ten.

This TCR was sampled from a human donor who donated a stem cell graft to a child with acute myeloid leukemia. Sequences were derived from PBMCs from the stem cell graft donor, sampled from the stem cell graft. V and J are TRBV20-1 and TRBJ2-1; 7 bases match TRBD2. In DNA form, the CDR3 reads TGCAGTGCTAGAGGGGGAGGGGTTGATGAGCAGTTCTTC. It is translated as CSARGGGVDEQFF.